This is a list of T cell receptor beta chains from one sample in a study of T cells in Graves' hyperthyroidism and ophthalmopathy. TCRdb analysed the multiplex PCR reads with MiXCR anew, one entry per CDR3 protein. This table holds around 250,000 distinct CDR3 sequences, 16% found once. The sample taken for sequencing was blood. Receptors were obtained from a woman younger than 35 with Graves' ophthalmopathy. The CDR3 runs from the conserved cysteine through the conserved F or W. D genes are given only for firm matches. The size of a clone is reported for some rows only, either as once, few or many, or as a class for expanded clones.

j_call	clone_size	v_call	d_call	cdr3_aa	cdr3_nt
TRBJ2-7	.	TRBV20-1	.	CSASRGFEQYF	TGCAGTGCTAGTCGGGGATTCGAGCAGTACTTC
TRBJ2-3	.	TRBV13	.	CASSPGLENSWHTISRDTQYF	TGTGCCAGCAGCCCCGGTTTGGAGAACAGTTGGCACACAATAAGCAGGGATACGCAGTATTTT
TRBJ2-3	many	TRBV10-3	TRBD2	CATQLAVPTVSTDTQYF	TGTGCCACCCAACTAGCGGTCCCTACGGTTAGCACAGATACGCAGTATTTT
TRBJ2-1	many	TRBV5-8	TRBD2	CASSLRGLAGAEPYNEQFF	TGTGCCAGCAGCTTGCGAGGACTAGCGGGAGCCGAACCCTACAATGAGCAGTTCTTC
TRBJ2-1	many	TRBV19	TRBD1	CASSSIPGTGGNEQFF	TGTGCCAGTAGTTCAATCCCCGGGACAGGGGGCAATGAGCAGTTCTTC
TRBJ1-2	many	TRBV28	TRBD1	CASSLWTGSNGYTF	TGTGCCAGCAGTTTATGGACAGGGAGTAATGGCTACACCTTC
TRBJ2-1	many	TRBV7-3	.	CASSLDSYNEQFF	TGTGCCAGCAGCTTAGACAGCTACAATGAGCAGTTCTTC
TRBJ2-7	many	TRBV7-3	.	CASSLRGPTGYEQYF	TGTGCCAGCAGCTTACGAGGGCCAACGGGCTACGAGCAGTACTTC
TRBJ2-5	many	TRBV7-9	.	CASCSVYGGQETQYF	TGTGCCAGCTGCTCCGTGTATGGGGGACAAGAGACCCAGTACTTC
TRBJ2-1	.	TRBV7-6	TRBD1	CASSVARGTGGNGQFF	TGTGCCAGCAGCGTTGCCCGAGGGACAGGGGGCAACGGGCAGTTCTTC
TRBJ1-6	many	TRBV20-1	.	CSARADRGLSLHF	TGCAGTGCTAGAGCGGACCGCGGTTTGTCCCTCCACTTT
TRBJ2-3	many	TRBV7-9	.	CASTPSSEVDTQYF	TGTGCCAGCACCCCATCGTCTGAGGTCGATACGCAGTATTTT
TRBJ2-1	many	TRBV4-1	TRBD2	CASSQNLAGTYNEQFF	TGCGCCAGCAGCCAAAATTTAGCGGGAACCTACAATGAGCAGTTCTTC
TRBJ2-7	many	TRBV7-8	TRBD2	CASSLLAGASSNNGQYF	TGTGCCAGCAGCTTGCTAGCGGGAGCCTCAAGCAACAACGGGCAGTACTTC
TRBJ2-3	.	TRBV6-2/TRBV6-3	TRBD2	CASSYPWTSGGDTQYF	TGTGCCAGCAGTTACCCCTGGACTAGCGGGGGGGATACGCAGTATTTT
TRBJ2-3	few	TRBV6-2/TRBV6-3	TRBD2	CASSHRWEGLGDTQYF	TGTGCCAGCAGTCATCGGTGGGAGGGATTGGGAGATACGCAGTATTTT
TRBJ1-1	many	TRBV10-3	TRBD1	CAISALRQGAGTEAFF	TGTGCCATCAGCGCCCTAAGGCAGGGGGCAGGCACTGAAGCTTTCTTT
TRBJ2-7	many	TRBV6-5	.	CASSYWTGEQYF	TGTGCCAGCAGTTACTGGACGGGCGAGCAGTACTTC
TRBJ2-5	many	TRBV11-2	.	CASSLLFGGAETQYF	TGTGCCAGCAGCTTGCTTTTTGGAGGGGCCGAGACCCAGTACTTC
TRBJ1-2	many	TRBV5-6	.	CASSLVGEPQGSNGYTF	TGTGCCAGCAGCTTGGTGGGGGAACCACAGGGATCGAATGGCTACACCTTC
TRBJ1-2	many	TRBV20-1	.	CSASGGVNYGYTF	TGCAGTGCCTCCGGCGGGGTTAACTATGGCTACACCTTC
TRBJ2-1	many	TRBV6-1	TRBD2	CASSLTSGISSYNEQFF	TGTGCCAGCAGCCTCACTAGCGGGATAAGCTCCTACAATGAGCAGTTCTTC
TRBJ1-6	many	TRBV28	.	CASEVGNSPLHF	TGTGCCAGCGAGGTAGGGAATTCACCCCTCCACTTT
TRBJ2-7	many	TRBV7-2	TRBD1	CASSPRTGGGEQYF	TGTGCCAGCAGCCCACGGACAGGGGGTGGCGAGCAGTACTTC
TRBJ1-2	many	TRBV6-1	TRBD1	CASRQGVLTGGYGYTF	TGTGCCAGCAGACAAGGGGTTCTTACAGGGGGATACGGCTACACCTTC
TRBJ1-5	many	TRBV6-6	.	CASSYRDGDQPQHF	TGTGCCAGCAGTTACCGGGACGGAGATCAGCCCCAGCATTTT
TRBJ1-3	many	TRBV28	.	CASSKIREFSGNTIYF	TGTGCCAGCAGCAAAATTAGAGAGTTCTCTGGAAACACCATATATTTT
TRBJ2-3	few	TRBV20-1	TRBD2	CSAIIFSGGTLDYTDTQYF	TGCAGTGCTATAATCTTTTCGGGGGGAACACTCGACTACACAGATACGCAGTATTTT
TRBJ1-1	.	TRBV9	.	CASSDGPMNTEAFF	TGTGCCAGCAGCGATGGACCTATGAACACTGAAGCTTTCTTT
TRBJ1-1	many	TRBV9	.	CASSAASGNTEAFF	TGTGCCAGCAGCGCCGCCTCAGGGAACACTGAAGCTTTCTTT
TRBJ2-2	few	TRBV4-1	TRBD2	CASSQYAAGLAGGSNTGELFF	TGCGCCAGCAGCCAGTACGCTGCGGGACTAGCGGGAGGGTCGAACACCGGGGAGCTGTTTTTT
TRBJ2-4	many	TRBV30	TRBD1	CAWSRQGGNIQYF	TGTGCCTGGAGCAGACAGGGGGGAAACATTCAGTACTTC
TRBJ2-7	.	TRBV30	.	CAWSVGPNEQYF	TGTGCCTGGAGTGTGGGGCCCAACGAGCAGTACTTC
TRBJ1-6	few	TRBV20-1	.	CSARELRSDNSPLHF	TGCAGTGCTAGAGAACTCAGGAGTGATAATTCACCCCTCCACTTT
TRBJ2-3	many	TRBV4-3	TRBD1	CASSQSGQGGTDTQYF	TGCGCCAGCAGCCAGTCTGGACAGGGGGGCACAGATACGCAGTATTTT
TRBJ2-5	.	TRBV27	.	CASSFRRARAEETQYF	TGTGCCAGCAGTTTCAGACGCGCAAGGGCCGAAGAGACCCAGTACTTC
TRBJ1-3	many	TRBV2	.	CASSAGTLGNTIYF	TGTGCCAGCAGTGCCGGGACACTTGGAAACACCATATATTTT
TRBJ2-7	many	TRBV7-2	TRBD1	CASSSRGQGDEQYF	TGTGCCAGCAGCTCGAGAGGACAGGGTGACGAGCAGTACTTC
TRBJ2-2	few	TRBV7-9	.	CASSLEVGANTGELFF	TGTGCCAGCAGCTTAGAAGTCGGCGCGAACACCGGGGAGCTGTTTTTT
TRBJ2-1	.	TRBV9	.	CASSVGGKTNEQFF	TGTGCCAGCAGCGTAGGGGGGAAGACCAATGAGCAGTTCTTC
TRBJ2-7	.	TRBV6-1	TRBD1	CASSPWDRGIYEQYF	TGTGCCAGCAGTCCGTGGGACAGGGGAATCTACGAGCAGTACTTC
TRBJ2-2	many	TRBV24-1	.	CATSDFTENTGELFF	TGTGCCACCAGTGATTTTACAGAGAACACCGGGGAGCTGTTTTTT
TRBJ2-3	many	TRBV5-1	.	CASSQLKASSTDTQYF	TGCGCCAGCAGCCAACTGAAGGCCTCTAGCACAGATACGCAGTATTTT
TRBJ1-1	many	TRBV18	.	CASSPPGQNTEAFF	TGTGCCAGCTCACCACCGGGACAGAACACTGAAGCTTTCTTT
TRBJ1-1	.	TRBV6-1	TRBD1	CASSERGLEAFF	TGTGCCAGCAGTGAAAGGGGGCTTGAAGCTTTCTTT
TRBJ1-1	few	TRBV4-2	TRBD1	CASSQPDRGGTEAFF	TGTGCCAGCAGCCAACCCGACAGGGGAGGCACTGAAGCTTTCTTT
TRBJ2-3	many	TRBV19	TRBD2	CASSITSGGPSTDTQYF	TGTGCCAGTAGTATCACTAGCGGGGGTCCTAGCACAGATACGCAGTATTTT
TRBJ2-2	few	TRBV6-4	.	CASSERVMGNTGELFF	TGTGCCAGCAGTGAACGGGTGATGGGGAACACCGGGGAGCTGTTTTTT
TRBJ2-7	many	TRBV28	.	CASRLRRVAAEQYF	TGTGCCAGCAGATTGCGGAGAGTAGCCGCCGAGCAGTACTTC
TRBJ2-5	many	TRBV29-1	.	CTGTGGHTQYF	TGCACCGGGACCGGGGGGCATACCCAGTACTTC
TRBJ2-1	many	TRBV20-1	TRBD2	CSARQPSGRVDNEQFF	TGCAGTGCTAGGCAACCTAGCGGGAGAGTGGACAATGAGCAGTTCTTC
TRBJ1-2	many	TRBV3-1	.	CASSRLGSPGHNYGYTF	TGTGCCAGCAGCCGGCTAGGTTCCCCGGGACATAACTATGGCTACACCTTC
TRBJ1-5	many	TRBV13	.	CASSFGAGQPQHF	TGTGCCAGCAGCTTCGGGGCGGGTCAGCCCCAGCATTTT
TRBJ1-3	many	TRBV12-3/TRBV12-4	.	CASSPQNGNTIYF	TGTGCCAGCAGCCCCCAAAACGGAAACACCATATATTTT
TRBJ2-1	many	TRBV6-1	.	CASSYDGYNEQFF	TGTGCCAGCAGTTACGATGGCTACAATGAGCAGTTCTTC
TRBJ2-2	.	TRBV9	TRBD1	CASSGKPLGTGYTGELFF	TGTGCCAGCAGCGGGAAACCTCTCGGGACAGGGTACACCGGGGAGCTGTTTTTT
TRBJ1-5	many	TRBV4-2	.	CASSQDRAGGNQPQHF	TGTGCCAGCAGCCAAGATAGGGCGGGGGGCAATCAGCCCCAGCATTTT
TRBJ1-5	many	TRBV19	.	CASSGLLGNQPQHF	TGTGCCAGCTCGGGGTTGTTGGGCAATCAGCCCCAGCATTTT
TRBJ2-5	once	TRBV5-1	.	CASSLAVRDGETQYF	TGCGCCAGCAGCTTGGCGGTCCGAGACGGGGAGACCCAGTACTTC
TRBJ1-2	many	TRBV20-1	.	CSAHPSYSNYGYTF	TGCAGTGCCCATCCCTCTTATTCTAACTATGGCTACACCTTC